Below, 18 T cell receptor beta chains from the same sample are listed, as sequenced in a study of blood T cells in healthy people across ages. Combining a sample-barcoded 5' primer with a J-beta primer mix, a second PCR ran for about 7 to 11 cycles. TCRdb processed the 5' RACE reads anew with MiXCR; each CDR3 protein has one entry. The table shows hundreds of thousands of distinct CDR3 sequences, with 55% to 65% occurring only once. What was sequenced was blood. These receptors all stem from a young man in good health.

The chain is built from TRBV5-1 and TRBJ2-1; TRBD1 agrees at 9 bases. The CDR3 sequence is 14 residues long. V lost 6 bases to trimming and J lost 8 bases; unmatched junction nucleotides: 9. The germline V gene encodes CDR1 SGHRS and CDR2 YFSETQ. CDR3 bases: TGCGCCAGCACCGGGACAGGGTTAGGGGATGAGCAGTTCTTC. This encodes CASTGTGLGDEQFF.

The rearrangement uses TRBV4-3 and TRBJ1-4; tentatively, D is TRBD1 (6 bases). CDR1 and CDR2 from the germline V gene are LGHNA and YSLEER. The CDR3 runs to 13 residues. V shed 3 bases and J shed 8 bases, with 10 bases lying between them. CDR3 sequence: CASSQEQGEKLFF. The CDR3, as DNA: TGCGCCAGCAGCCAGGAGCAGGGGGAAAAACTGTTTTTT.

The rearrangement uses TRBV6-6 and TRBJ1-2, with TRBD1 matching 7 bases. CDR3 size: 14 residues. Germline CDR1 MNHNY, CDR2 SVGAGI (reference sequence). With 6 bases clipped from V and 1 base from J, the junction kept 5 bases outside the gene matches. This CDR3 reads CASSGTVNNYGYTF. The CDR3, as DNA: TGTGCCAGCAGCGGGACAGTTAATAACTATGGCTACACCTTC.

This clonotype turned up a few times. The chain recombines TRBV3-1 with TRBJ1-4, with a tentative D call TRBD1 (6 bases). V was pared by 0 bases and J by 7 bases, with 27 bases between. The CDR3 extends over 20 amino acids. Germline loops: CDR1 LGHDT, CDR2 YNNKEL (reference sequence). The CDR3 nucleotides are TGTGCCAGCAGCCAAGATCGAGGGGGTGGCGTTGCGAAGAGAAGTGAAAAACTGTTTTTT. It codes for CASSQDRGGGVAKRSEKLFF.

This clonotype was seen a handful of times. The V and J genes are TRBV6-2 or TRBV6-3 and TRBJ2-7, with TRBD2 as a possible D gene (6 bases). CDR3 length: 15 residues. Germline lookup yields CDR1 MNHEY and CDR2 SVGEGT. The V gene lost 7 bases and the J gene lost 3 bases, with 19 bases spanning the gap. CDR3 in DNA: TGTGCCAGCAATGCAGGTCCGGGGGAAAACTACGAGCAGTACTTC. Translated, it gives CASNAGPGENYEQYF.

Of note for this clonotype: Germline and junction disagree at one end, which may indicate a read error. The rearrangement links TRBV6-5 to TRBJ2-1; 9 bases fit TRBD2. The V gene's germline CDR1 is MNHEY and CDR2 SVGAGI. The CDR3 is made up of 15 amino acids. CDR3 bases: TGTGCCAGCAGTTATTCTAGCGGGGTAAGAAATGAGCGGTTCTTC. It is translated as CASSYSSGVRNERFF.

This clonotype was counted a few times. V is TRBV7-8 and J is TRBJ2-5; unclear D gene. The V gene's germline CDR1 is SGHVS and CDR2 FQNEAQ. Trimming shortened V by 5 bases and J by 1 base, and 11 bases separated the two germline ends. The CDR3 spans 14 residues. CDR3: CASSPRVTQETQYF. DNA for the CDR3: TGTGCCAGCAGCCCACGAGTCACCCAAGAGACCCAGTACTTC. Filled out from reference TRBV7-8 and TRBJ2-5, the complete variable domain reads GAGVSQSPRYKVAKRGQDVALRCDPISGHVSLFWYQQALGQGPEFLTYFQNEAQLDKSGLPSDRFFAERPEGSVSTLKIQRTQQEDSAVYLCASSPRVTQETQYFGPGTRLLVL.

This chain joins TRBV29-1 and TRBJ1-1, with D possibly TRBD1 on 5 matching bases. The V gene lost 4 bases and the J gene lost 1 base, with 13 bases spanning the gap. The germline V gene encodes CDR1 SQVTM and CDR2 ANQGSEA. The CDR3 is made up of 14 amino acids. Here the CDR3 reads CSVVVRGQNTEAFF. DNA for the CDR3: TGCAGCGTTGTGGTTAGGGGCCAGAACACTGAAGCTTTCTTT.

The V gene is TRBV10-3, the J gene TRBJ1-1; a possible D gene is TRBD1 (6 bases). Germline V gene sequence: CDR1 ENHRY, CDR2 SYGVKD. Deletions cut 7 bases from V and 3 bases from J, with 15 bases between. The CDR3 sequence is 14 residues long. The CDR3 here is CAITGTGMDTEAFF. DNA of the CDR3: TGTGCCATCACGGGAACAGGGATGGACACTGAAGCTTTCTTT.

V usage is TRBV4-1 and J usage is TRBJ2-5, with a weak D call TRBD1 (5 bases). The DNA end is a closer match to TRBJ2-1, so the J assignment may be wrong. The germline CDR1 and CDR2 sequences are MGHRA and YSYEKL. This CDR3 has 17 residues. The CDR3 reads CASSLALDKGYQETQFF. In DNA form, the CDR3 reads TGCGCCAGCAGCTTAGCACTGGACAAGGGTTACCAAGAGACCCAGTTCTTC.

The V call is TRBV21-1, the J call TRBJ2-1; the tabulated D call, TRBD2, remains unverified against the DNA. TRBV21-1 is classified as a pseudogene. CDR3 length: 18 amino acids. This CDR3 reads CASSKVGPPSGIYNEQFF. The DNA of the CDR3 is TGTGCCAGCAGCAAAGTTGGCCCACCTAGCGGGATCTACAATGAGCAGTTCTTC.

This clonotype was detected only a few times. The chain couples TRBV6-5 to TRBJ2-2; D remains ambiguous. CDR1 and CDR2 (germline): MNHEY, SVGAGI. Trimming took 8 bases from V and 1 from J, leaving 8 bases between them. This CDR3 contains 13 residues. In DNA form, the CDR3 reads TGTGCCAGCGCGCATTTGAACACCGGGGAGCTGTTTTTT. As protein: CASAHLNTGELFF.

V usage is TRBV12-5 and J usage is TRBJ2-5; TRBD2 matches 10 bases. CDR1 LGHNT and CDR2 FRNRAP come from the germline V gene. The CDR3 is made up of 15 amino acids. V was clipped by 6 bases and J by 11 bases; unmatched bases: 15. Written as DNA, the CDR3 is TGTGCTAGTGGCACAACTAGCGGGGAGTCCAATGAGCAGTACTTC. It translates to CASGTTSGESNEQYF.

This chain links TRBV9 with TRBJ2-2, with D unresolved. V lost 0 bases and J lost 7, with 4 bases in between. Per germline, CDR1 SGDLS and CDR2 YYNGEE. This CDR3 spans 12 amino acids. CDR3 loop: CASSVVGGELFF. The CDR3 DNA reads TGTGCCAGCAGCGTAGTAGGCGGGGAGCTGTTTTTT.

This clonotype occurred once. This rearrangement joins TRBV4-3 to TRBJ2-4; a possible D gene is TRBD1 (6 bases). Trimming pared 4 bases from V and 7 bases from J, leaving 11 bases between. Germline-derived CDR1 and CDR2 are LGHNA and YSLEER. The CDR3 contains 13 residues. CDR3 bases: TGCGCCAGCAGCCGCGGCAGGGGTAACATTCAGTACTTC. Its protein is CASSRGRGNIQYF.

The rearrangement links TRBV10-3 to TRBJ1-4, with D uncertain. The length of the CDR3 is 13 residues. The V and J ends lost 8 bases and 1 base respectively, with 8 bases between them. In germline, CDR1 is ENHRY, CDR2 SYGVKD. CDR3 amino acids: CAIGEGTNEKLFF. CDR3 DNA sequence: TGTGCCATCGGCGAGGGAACTAATGAAAAACTGTTTTTT.

This chain uses TRBV2 with TRBJ2-7; 7 bases line up with TRBD1. Germline lookup yields CDR1 SNHLY and CDR2 FYNNEI. The length of the CDR3 is 14 residues. Losses at the gene ends were 6 bases for V and 1 base for J; bases not matched to a gene: 6. CDR3 nucleotides: TGTGCCAGCAGGGGGACAGTATCTTCCTACGAGCAGTACTTC. It encodes CASRGTVSSYEQYF.

V usage is TRBV12-3 or TRBV12-4 and J usage is TRBJ2-1; tentative D call: TRBD1 (7 bases). Trimming left V 2 bases short and J 3 bases short, with 11 bases between. The CDR3 is 15 amino acids. The chain's CDR3 is CASSLYQGGYNEQFF. In DNA form, the CDR3 reads TGTGCCAGCAGTTTATACCAGGGGGGCTACAATGAGCAGTTCTTC.